Listed below are T cell receptor beta chains from one sample, sequenced in a study of blood T cell repertoires in COVID-19. Sequencing used immunoSEQ multiplex PCR; TCRdb keeps in-frame clones, though not all of them. The data hold more than 65,000 clones, with 70% to 85% observed a single time. Sequenced sample: peripheral blood. Source of these receptors: a woman aged 45 to 65 with acute or convalescent COVID-19. Both conserved end residues are part of each CDR3.

v_call cdr3_aa
TRBV6-5 CASSAFGQGVYTF
TRBV14 CASSPLRLAQSSYNEQFF
TRBV14 CASSQVADYNEQFF
TRBV11-2 CASSPETGRYGYTF
TRBV3-1/TRBV3-2 CASSQGGPGANVLTF
TRBV27 CASSFRRGSSRPEETQYF
TRBV6-5 CASRGQARYTF
TRBV30 CAFRPLPPGDGYTF
TRBV6-2/TRBV6-3 CASSYSLAGGPTDTQYF
TRBV27 CASRRAQGSSYEQYF
TRBV19 CASSILRPGGVYQPQHF
TRBV29-1 CSSGGYVETQYF
TRBV9 CASSPTTSGSPTEQFF
TRBV6-2/TRBV6-3 CASSYRNYSNQPQHF
TRBV11-2 CASSPRRLESLRGGNEQFF
TRBV28 CASSLTGRFNQPQHF
TRBV7-9 CASSPNMGLAGDNEQFF
TRBV3-1/TRBV3-2 CASLNGDGQGVKAFF
TRBV18 CASSTGYQETQYF
TRBV11-2 CASRLAGQRLTDTQYF
TRBV7-9 CASSPKIRFGEKLFF
TRBV19 CASSTGTGSYEQYF
TRBV19 CASSGLAGVTGELFF
TRBV27 CASSQIRGIRETQYF
TRBV11-2 CASSLSGARDRHYEQYF
TRBV5-1 CASSLWASGQGRTYEQYF
TRBV7-9 CASSLRQGRGTDYGYTF
TRBV5-1 CASSSTGNTGELFF
TRBV12-3/TRBV12-4 CASSFGLYGYTF
TRBV6-5 CASDQGTGNYGYTF
TRBV2 CASSEGTGGVAWPQHF
TRBV5-1 CASRSTGTGELFF
TRBV13 CASSLTSTYEQYF
TRBV12-5 CASGLEGARGYTF
TRBV13 CASSLSRRESSYEQYF
TRBV28 CASSLNGLYEQFF
TRBV5-4 CASSSGLTGAKLNYGYTF
TRBV7-6 CASSLEGRATTSTDTQYF
TRBV6-2/TRBV6-3 CASSLLTGELFF
TRBV27 CASRGISYEQYF
TRBV5-1 CASSLDGGQPQHF
TRBV7-2 CASSPGSTGADNQPQHF
TRBV11-2 CASSSQGARTEAFF
TRBV4-2 CASSPRLGGLQETQYF
TRBV15 CATSRGYSGRALETQYF
TRBV30 CAWSVQGDEQFF
TRBV4-1 CASTPSGNYNEQFF
TRBV19 CASSAQAGAEAFF